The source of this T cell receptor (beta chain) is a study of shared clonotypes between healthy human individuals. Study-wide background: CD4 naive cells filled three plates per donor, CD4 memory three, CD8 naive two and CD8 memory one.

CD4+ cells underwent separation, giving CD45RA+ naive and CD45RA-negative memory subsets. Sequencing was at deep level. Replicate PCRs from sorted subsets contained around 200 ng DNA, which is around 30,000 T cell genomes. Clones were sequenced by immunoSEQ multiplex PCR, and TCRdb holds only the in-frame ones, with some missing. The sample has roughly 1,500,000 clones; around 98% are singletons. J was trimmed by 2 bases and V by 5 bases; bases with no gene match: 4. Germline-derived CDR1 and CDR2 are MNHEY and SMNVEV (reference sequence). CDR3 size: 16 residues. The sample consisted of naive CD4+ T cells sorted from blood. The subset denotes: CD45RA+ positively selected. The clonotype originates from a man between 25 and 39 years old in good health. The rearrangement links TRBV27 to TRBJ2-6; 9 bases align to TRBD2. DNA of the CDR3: TGTGCCAGCAGTCCCCGCGGGAGGGCTGGGGCCAACGTCCTGACTTTC. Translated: CASSPRGRAGANVLTF.